Here is one TCR beta chain with its context. Its antigen is not identified. Libraries were UMI-labeled 5' RACE TRB cDNA. Reprocessing the 5' RACE reads, TCRdb reports a single entry for every CDR3 protein and omits DNA. This sample lists 100,000 or so distinct CDR3 sequences; its ten largest clones have approximately 0.4%. This specimen belongs to a study of CXCR3-negative and CXCR3-positive naive CD8 T cells. General study results and limits: TRB CDR3s were more hydrophobic in CXCR3-positive than in CXCR3-negative naive cells.

CDR3 length: 15 amino acids. Germline V gene sequence: CDR1 DFQATT, CDR2 SNEGSKA (reference sequence). V and J are TRBV20-1 and TRBJ2-1. The clonotype originates from a human donor in good health. Some clones in this sample may be carry-over from other donors' samples. Sequenced: naive CXCR3+ CD8+ T cells from blood. Subset reported: CD45RO-CCR7+CD27+CD95- naive CD8+ T cells expressing CXCR3 (TNR3+). The CDR3 loop is CSARDLGLDYNEQFF.